A single sample gave rise to the 25 T cell receptor beta chains below, sequenced in a study of Graves' ophthalmopathy and Graves' hyperthyroidism. RNA transcripts were the source from which TCR beta CDR3 regions were amplified. HTBI primers primed a first-round RT-PCR, and a second-round multiplex PCR followed. TCRdb re-derived calls from the multiplex PCR reads in MiXCR, one entry per CDR3 protein. The sample has approximately 700,000 distinct CDR3 sequences, just over 40% seen once. Sequencing used peripheral blood. The source is an adult man with Graves' ophthalmopathy.

The chain is built from TRBV19 and TRBJ2-6; no definite D call. Per the germline V gene, CDR1 is LNHDA and CDR2 is SQIVND (reference sequence). V was cut by 9 bases and J by 1 base, with 13 bases left in between. This CDR3 region has 15 residues. CDR3 in DNA: TGTGCCAGCGATGTAGCAGCTTCTGGGGCCAACGTCCTGACTTTC. It translates to CASDVAASGANVLTF.

This clonotype was seen repeatedly, ten times or more. This CDR3 is CASSLGGGPWEQYF. CDR3 in DNA: TGTGCCAGCAGCTTGGGCGGGGGGCCGTGGGAGCAGTACTTC. This chain joins TRBV7-2 and TRBJ2-7; 8 positions match TRBD2. The ends lost 3 bases at V and 7 bases at J; junction bases unmatched: 8. The CDR3 is made up of 14 amino acids. Per the germline V gene, CDR1 is SGHTA and CDR2 is FQGNSA.

This clonotype was picked up many times. J is TRBJ2-7 and V is TRBV11-2; no firm D call. V lost 3 bases to trimming and J lost 5 bases, with 11 bases between them. From germline, CDR1 is SGHAT and CDR2 FQNNGV. The CDR3 is 13 amino acids. The CDR3 here is CASSFSLGNEQYF. The CDR3 DNA reads TGTGCCAGCAGCTTTAGCCTTGGGAACGAGCAGTACTTC.

The rearrangement links TRBV2 to TRBJ2-2, with 10 bases lining up with TRBD1. The germline V gene encodes CDR1 SNHLY and CDR2 FYNNEI. The CDR3 sequence is 15 residues long. The junction had 5 bases not matched to a gene; V was cut back by 5 bases and J by 5 bases. CDR3 protein: CASSLTGGETGELFF. As DNA, the CDR3 is TGTGCCAGCAGTTTGACAGGGGGCGAAACCGGGGAGCTGTTTTTT.

The V gene is TRBV20-1, the J gene TRBJ1-2; D not certain. CDR1 is DFQATT, CDR2 SNEGSKA, per germline (reference sequence). The CDR3 spans 16 residues. Trimming took 5 bases from V and 5 from J, leaving 24 bases between them. The CDR3 DNA follows: TGCAGTGCTTCCCAAGTTGGTGTTACGGATGGATATGGCTACACCTTC. This codes for CSASQVGVTDGYGYTF.

This clonotype has only one observation. The chain is built from TRBV2 and TRBJ1-4; 10 positions agree with TRBD1. This CDR3 contains 15 residues. Germline V lookup: CDR1 SNHLY, CDR2 FYNNEI. The V gene end was trimmed by 4 bases and the J gene end by 8 bases; junction bases not matched to a gene: 7. The CDR3 region is CASSAPGQGFEKLFF. The CDR3 DNA follows: TGTGCCAGCAGTGCTCCGGGACAGGGGTTCGAAAAACTGTTTTTT.

This chain links TRBV25-1 with TRBJ1-1, with D possibly matching TRBD1 (5 bases). Germline V lookup: CDR1 MGHDK, CDR2 SYGVNS. With 2 bases removed from V and 4 bases from J, the gap between germline ends came to 11 bases. CDR3 length equals 14 residues. The CDR3 DNA is TGTGCCAGCAGTGAACTAGGTGGGGGCACTGAAGCTTTCTTT. It is translated as CASSELGGGTEAFF.

In this sample, this clonotype turned up many times. This sequence joins TRBV7-3 and TRBJ2-7; D uncertain. The CDR3 covers 13 residues. The germline CDR1 and CDR2 sequences are SGHTA and FQGTGA. Trimming removed 2 bases at V and 1 base at J, with 6 bases between. For the CDR3, the DNA is TGTGCCAGCAGCTTACAACCGTCCTACGAGCAGTACTTC. Amino acid sequence: CASSLQPSYEQYF.

The rearrangement uses TRBV2 and TRBJ2-5, with 7 bases identical to TRBD1. The CDR3 is 14 residues long. Per the germline V gene, CDR1 is SNHLY and CDR2 is FYNNEI. Unmatched junction bases numbered 9, after V lost 10 bases and J lost 1 base. The CDR3 protein is CATGRDRSQETQYF. DNA for the CDR3: TGTGCCACTGGAAGGGACAGATCCCAAGAGACCCAGTACTTC.

This clonotype was seen more than once but under ten times. One end of the junction is discordant with germline, which a read error may explain. This chain links TRBV7-9 with TRBJ2-5; 11 bases are a match to TRBD1. The CDR3 loop spans 17 amino acids. Per the germline V gene, CDR1 is SEHNR and CDR2 is FQNEAQ (reference sequence). This CDR3 reads CASSQGGTGGNSETQYF. The CDR3 DNA reads as TGCGCCAGCAGCCAAGGGGGGACAGGGGGTAATTCGGAGACCCAGTACTTC.

The chain recombines TRBV30 with TRBJ1-2, with TRBD1 as a possible D gene (5 bases). Germline CDR1 reads GTSNPN; CDR2 reads SVGIG (reference sequence). The ends were cut back, 3 bases at V and 3 bases at J, with 17 bases in the middle. This CDR3 has 15 amino acids. This CDR3 reads CAWRMLGALDYGYTF. CDR3 coding DNA: TGTGCCTGGAGGATGCTAGGGGCCCTAGACTATGGCTACACCTTC. The full variable domain, with the rest looked up from reference TRBV30 and TRBJ1-2, is SQTIHQWPATLVQPVGSPLSLECTVEGTSNPNLYWYRQAAGRGLQLLFYSVGIGQISSEVPQNLSASRPQDRQFILSSKKLLLSDSGFYLCAWRMLGALDYGYTFGSGTRLTVV.

The chain uses TRBV20-1 and TRBJ2-7; perhaps TRBD2 as D (6 bases). Germline loops: CDR1 DFQATT, CDR2 SNEGSKA (reference sequence). This CDR3 contains 14 residues. Between the trimmed V and J ends, which lost 0 bases and 2 bases, there was a span of 11 bases. The CDR3 nucleotides are TGCAGTGCTAGAGATTGGAGGGGTCCCTACGAGCAGTACTTC. Its translation: CSARDWRGPYEQYF.

This clonotype was observed at least ten times. The V and J genes are TRBV20-1 and TRBJ1-2, with 9 bases lining up with TRBD1. There are 12 residues in the CDR3. V shed 5 bases and J 8 bases; nucleotides not matched to a gene: 6. CDR1 and CDR2 from the germline V gene are DFQATT and SNEGSKA (reference sequence). The CDR3 is CSAWDRVKGYTF. The DNA for the CDR3 is TGCAGTGCTTGGGACAGGGTAAAAGGCTACACCTTC.

With respect to this clonotype: A read error is likely, as this CDR3 ends without the conserved phenylalanine or tryptophan. It is unclear where the CDR3 begins or ends on the DNA, so no DNA is shown, and the CDR3 is as TCRdb lists it. J is TRBJ2-5 and V is TRBV29-1; the table's TRBD2 call for D was not verified on the DNA. The CDR3 length is 12 residues, termini included. Germline V lookup: CDR1 SQVTM, CDR2 ANQGSEA. CDR3 amino acids: CSAGRQGYTFGS.

Of note for this clonotype: The junction and the germline gene differ at one end; a read error may be behind it. The chain recombines TRBV2 with TRBJ1-3; D is uncertain. From germline, CDR1 is SNHLY and CDR2 FYNNEI. The CDR3 length is 14 residues. DNA of the CDR3: TGTGCCAGCAGTGGTAACAACTCTGGAAGCACCATATATTTT. Residues: CASSGNNSGSTIYF.

This chain joins TRBV7-9 and TRBJ2-2; possibly TRBD2 for D (6 bases). The CDR3 contains 17 residues. V was pared by 5 bases and J by 4 bases, with 20 bases between. From germline, CDR1 is SEHNR and CDR2 FQNEAQ (reference sequence). In nucleotides, the CDR3 is TGTGCCAGCAGCCCGGCCTCCTCGGGACTTCTCACCGGGGAGCTGTTTTTT. Translated, it gives CASSPASSGLLTGELFF.

This clonotype occurred many times. This chain links TRBV10-3 with TRBJ1-1; D may be TRBD1 (5 bases). This CDR3 is 13 amino acids long. V was clipped by 10 bases and J by 0 bases, with 12 bases between them. Germline V gene sequence: CDR1 ENHRY, CDR2 SYGVKD. The CDR3 bases are TGTGCCACCGTGGGGCGCCTGAACACTGAAGCTTTCTTT. Its protein is CATVGRLNTEAFF.

Remarks on this clonotype: It may be a read error: a sequence one base away is much more abundant. This sequence joins TRBV20-1 and TRBJ1-1; D perhaps matches TRBD1 (6 bases). CDR3 length: 15 amino acids. V dropped 2 bases and J dropped 1 base, with 14 bases sitting between them. CDR1 DFQATT and CDR2 SNEGSKA come from the germline V gene (reference sequence). CDR3 nucleotides: TGCAGTGCTAGAAATCTTGGCAGGGGGAACACTGAAGCTTTCTTT. The encoded protein is CSARNLGRGNTEAFF.

This clonotype was counted only a few times. This sequence joins TRBV19 and TRBJ1-1, with D perhaps TRBD1 (6 bases). Germline CDR1 reads LNHDA; CDR2 reads SQIVND (reference sequence). The CDR3 extends over 14 amino acids. Trimming removed 9 bases at V and 6 bases at J, with 20 bases between. CDR3 sequence (DNA): TGTGCCAGCAGCCAAGACAGGCCCATTTCTGAAGCTTTCTTT. Its translation is CASSQDRPISEAFF. Full variable domain (remainder filled in from reference TRBV19 and TRBJ1-1): DGGITQSPKYLFRKEGQNVTLSCEQNLNHDAMYWYRQDPGQGLRLIYYSQIVNDFQKGDIAEGYSVSREKKESFPLTVTSAQKNPTAFYLCASSQDRPISEAFFGQGTRLTVV.

This clonotype was recorded at least ten times. The V and J genes are TRBV12-3 or TRBV12-4 and TRBJ1-4; weak D call: TRBD1 (5 bases). The CDR3 has 13 residues. Trimming removed 8 bases from V and 7 bases from J, with 14 bases in between. The CDR3 protein is CASAGRDGEKLFF. The CDR3 DNA is TGTGCCAGCGCCGGAAGGGACGGTGAAAAACTGTTTTTT.

V usage is TRBV7-9 and J usage is TRBJ2-5; 14 positions match TRBD2. V shed 4 bases and J 7 bases; nucleotides not matched to a gene: 11. Germline assignment: CDR1 SEHNR and CDR2 FQNEAQ (reference sequence). The CDR3 consists of 17 residues. This CDR3 is CASSSPGTSGGARTQYF. The CDR3 DNA is TGTGCCAGCAGCTCCCCCGGGACTAGCGGGGGCGCGAGGACCCAGTACTTC.

This chain connects TRBV7-2 to TRBJ2-5, with D maybe TRBD2 (7 bases). There are 14 residues in the CDR3. V was clipped by 6 bases and J by 5 bases, with 16 bases between them. The germline V gene has CDR1 SGHTA and CDR2 FQGNSA. CDR3 sequence (DNA): TGTGCCAGCAGTGCTAGGGGGGGGCGGGAGACCCAGTACTTC. It encodes CASSARGGRETQYF. Full variable domain (rest looked up from reference TRBV7-2 and TRBJ2-5): GAGVSQSPSNKVTEKGKDVELRCDPISGHTALYWYRQSLGQGLEFLIYFQGNSAPDKSGLPSDRFSAERTGGSVSTLTIQRTQQEDSAVYLCASSARGGRETQYFGPGTRLLVL.

The rearrangement joins TRBV7-2 to TRBJ2-5, with D unresolved. The CDR3 loop spans 9 amino acids. The germline gives CDR1 SGHTA, CDR2 FQGNSA. Deletions cut 9 bases from V and 4 bases from J, with 3 bases between. In DNA form, the CDR3 reads TGTGCCAGGGGAGAGACCCAGTACTTC. Its protein product is CARGETQYF.

V is TRBV29-1 and J is TRBJ1-3; no clear D gene. This CDR3 spans 11 amino acids. Looked up from germline, CDR1 is SQVTM and CDR2 is ANQGSEA. Trimming cost V 1 base and J 6 bases, with 4 bases left between them. The CDR3 spells CSVEAVNTIYF. The CDR3 region has the DNA TGCAGCGTTGAAGCCGTAAACACCATATATTTT.

With regard to this clonotype: A much larger clone sits a single nucleotide away, making a read error possible. The conserved phenylalanine or tryptophan is not found at the CDR3 terminus, so this likely reflects a read error. The chain has TRBV10-3 and TRBJ2-2, with 9 bases lining up with TRBD1. Unmatched junction bases numbered 6, after V lost 8 bases and J lost 5 bases. This CDR3 contains 14 residues. Germline V gives CDR1 ENHRY, CDR2 SYGVKD. The CDR3 sequence: CAIGGTGRTGELFL. The CDR3 DNA follows: TGTGCCATCGGGGGGACAGGGAGGACCGGGGAGCTGTTTCTT.